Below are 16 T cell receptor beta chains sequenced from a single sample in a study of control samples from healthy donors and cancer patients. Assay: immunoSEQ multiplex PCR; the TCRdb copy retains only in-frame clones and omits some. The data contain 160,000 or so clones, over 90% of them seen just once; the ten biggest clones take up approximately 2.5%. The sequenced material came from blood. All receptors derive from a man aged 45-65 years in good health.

The chain's CDR3 is CASSPQGQNYGYTF. The DNA of the CDR3 is TGCGCCAGCAGCCCCCAAGGACAGAACTATGGCTACACCTTC. The chain has TRBV5-1 and TRBJ1-2; D perhaps matches TRBD1 (6 bases). Germline V lookup: CDR1 SGHRS, CDR2 YFSETQ. CDR3 length: 14 residues. V lost 4 bases and J 2 bases, leaving 12 bases between the germline ends.

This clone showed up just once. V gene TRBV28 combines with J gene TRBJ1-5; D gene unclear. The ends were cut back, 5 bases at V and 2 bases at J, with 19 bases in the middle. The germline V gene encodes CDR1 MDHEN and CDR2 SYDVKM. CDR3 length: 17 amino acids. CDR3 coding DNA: TGTGCCAGCAGTGGACCGAGGCTCTCGGGAGGCAATCAGCCCCAGCATTTT. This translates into CASSGPRLSGGNQPQHF.

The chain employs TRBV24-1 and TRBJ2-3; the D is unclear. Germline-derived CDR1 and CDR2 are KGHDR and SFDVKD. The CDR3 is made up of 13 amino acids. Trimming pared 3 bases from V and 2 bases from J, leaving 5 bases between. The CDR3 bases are TGTGCCACCAGTGATATCTACACAGATACGCAGTATTTT. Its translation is CATSDIYTDTQYF.

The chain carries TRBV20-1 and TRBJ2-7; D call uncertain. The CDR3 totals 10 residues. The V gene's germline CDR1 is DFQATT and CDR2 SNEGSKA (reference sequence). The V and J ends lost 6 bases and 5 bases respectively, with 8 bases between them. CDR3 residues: CSARKDEQYF. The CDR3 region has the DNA TGCAGTGCGAGAAAAGACGAGCAGTACTTC.

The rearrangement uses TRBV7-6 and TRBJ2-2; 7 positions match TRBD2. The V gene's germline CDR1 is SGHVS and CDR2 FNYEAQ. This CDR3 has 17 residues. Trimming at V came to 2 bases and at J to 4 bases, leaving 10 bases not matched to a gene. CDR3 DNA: TGTGCCAGCAGCTTAAGGGGAGGGGTTCGCGGCACCGGGGAGCTGTTTTTT. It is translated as CASSLRGGVRGTGELFF.

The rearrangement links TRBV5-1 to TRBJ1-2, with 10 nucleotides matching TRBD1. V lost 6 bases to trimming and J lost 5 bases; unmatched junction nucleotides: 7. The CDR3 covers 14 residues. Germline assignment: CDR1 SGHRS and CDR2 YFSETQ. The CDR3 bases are TGCGCCAGCAAACCGGGACAGGGGAATTATGGCTACACCTTC. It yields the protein CASKPGQGNYGYTF.

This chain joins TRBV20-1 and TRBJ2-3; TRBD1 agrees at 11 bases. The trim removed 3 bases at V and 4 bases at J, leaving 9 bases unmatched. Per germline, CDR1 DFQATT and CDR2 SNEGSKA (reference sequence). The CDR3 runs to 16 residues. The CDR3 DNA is TGCAGTGCTAGTAGGGGAATGGACAGGGGGCCAGATACGCAGTATTTT. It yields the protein CSASRGMDRGPDTQYF.

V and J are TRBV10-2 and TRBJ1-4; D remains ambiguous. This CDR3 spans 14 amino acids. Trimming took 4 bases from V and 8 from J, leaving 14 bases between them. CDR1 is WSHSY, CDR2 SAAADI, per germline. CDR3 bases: TGCGCCAGCAGTGTTCGGGGTGGCGGGGAAAAACTGTTTTTT. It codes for CASSVRGGGEKLFF.

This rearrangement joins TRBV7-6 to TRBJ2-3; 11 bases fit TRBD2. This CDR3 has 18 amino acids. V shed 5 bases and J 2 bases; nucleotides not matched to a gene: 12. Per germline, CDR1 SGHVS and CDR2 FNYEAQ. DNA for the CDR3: TGTGCCAGCAGCCCGACCCTTCTAGCGGGAGGACTCACAGATACGCAGTATTTT. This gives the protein CASSPTLLAGGLTDTQYF.

In nucleotides, the CDR3 is TGTGCCACCAGCCTGACCCCGGGACAGGGGGCGGGTGAGCAGTTCTTC. Amino acids: CATSLTPGQGAGEQFF. The chain couples TRBV15 to TRBJ2-1; TRBD1 matches 12 bases. The CDR3 runs to 16 residues. The trim removed 5 bases at V and 9 bases at J, leaving 11 bases unmatched. CDR1 and CDR2 (germline): LNHNV, YYDKDF (reference sequence).

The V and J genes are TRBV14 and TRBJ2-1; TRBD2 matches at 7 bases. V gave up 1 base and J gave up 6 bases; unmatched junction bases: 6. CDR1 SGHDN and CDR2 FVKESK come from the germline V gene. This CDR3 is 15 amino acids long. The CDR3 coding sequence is TGTGCCAGCAGCCAAGTCGGCGGGGGTACCAATGAGCAGTTCTTC. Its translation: CASSQVGGGTNEQFF.

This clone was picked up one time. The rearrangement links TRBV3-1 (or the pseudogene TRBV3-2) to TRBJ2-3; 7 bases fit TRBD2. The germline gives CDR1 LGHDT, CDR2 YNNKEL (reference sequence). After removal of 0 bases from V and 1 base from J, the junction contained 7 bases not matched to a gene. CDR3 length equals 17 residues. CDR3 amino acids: CASSQDLTSARTDTQYF. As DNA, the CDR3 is TGTGCCAGCAGCCAAGATTTAACTAGCGCCCGCACAGATACGCAGTATTTT.

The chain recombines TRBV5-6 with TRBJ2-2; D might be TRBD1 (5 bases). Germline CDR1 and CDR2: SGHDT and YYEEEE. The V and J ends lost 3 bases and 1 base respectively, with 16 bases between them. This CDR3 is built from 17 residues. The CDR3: CASSYALQTENTGELFF. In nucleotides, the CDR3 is TGTGCCAGCAGCTACGCATTACAGACAGAGAACACCGGGGAGCTGTTTTTT.

CDR3 loop: CASSPGQLSNQPQHF. The CDR3 DNA follows: TGTGCCAGCAGCCCCGGACAGCTTAGCAATCAGCCCCAGCATTTT. This sequence joins TRBV7-2 and TRBJ1-5; D perhaps matches TRBD1 (6 bases). The CDR3 has 15 residues. Per the germline V gene, CDR1 is SGHTA and CDR2 is FQGNSA. Trimming stripped 5 bases from V and 0 bases from J, with 11 bases between. The full variable domain, in which reference TRBV7-2 and TRBJ1-5 provide the parts outside the CDR3, is GAGVSQSPSNKVTEKGKDVELRCDPISGHTALYWYRQSLGQGLEFLIYFQGNSAPDKSGLPSDRFSAERTGGSVSTLTIQRTQQEDSAVYLCASSPGQLSNQPQHFGDGTRLSIL.

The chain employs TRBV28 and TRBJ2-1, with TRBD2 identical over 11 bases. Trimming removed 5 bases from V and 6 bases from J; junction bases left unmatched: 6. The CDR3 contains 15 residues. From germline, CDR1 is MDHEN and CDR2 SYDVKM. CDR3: CASSRPGLAANEQFF. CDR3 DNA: TGTGCCAGCAGTCGTCCGGGACTAGCGGCCAATGAGCAGTTCTTC.

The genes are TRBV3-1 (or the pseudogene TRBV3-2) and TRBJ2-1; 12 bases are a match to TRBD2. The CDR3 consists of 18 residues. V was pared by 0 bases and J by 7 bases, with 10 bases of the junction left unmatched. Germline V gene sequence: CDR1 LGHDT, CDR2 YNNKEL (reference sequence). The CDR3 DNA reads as TGTGCCAGCAGCCAAGAAGGTTCAGGACTAGCGGGGCAAAATGAGCAGTTCTTC. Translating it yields CASSQEGSGLAGQNEQFF.